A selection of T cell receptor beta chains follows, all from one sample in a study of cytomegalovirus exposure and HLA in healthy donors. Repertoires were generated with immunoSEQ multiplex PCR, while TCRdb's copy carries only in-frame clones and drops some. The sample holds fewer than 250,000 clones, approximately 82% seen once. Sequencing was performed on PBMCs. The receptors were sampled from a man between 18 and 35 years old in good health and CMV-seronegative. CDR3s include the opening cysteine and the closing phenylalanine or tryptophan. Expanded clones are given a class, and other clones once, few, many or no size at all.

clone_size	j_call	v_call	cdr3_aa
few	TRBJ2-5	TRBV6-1	CASSSARGGRETQYF
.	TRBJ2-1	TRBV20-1	CSAVLRGEQFF
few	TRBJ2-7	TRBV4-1	CASSLGGIGGQYEQYF
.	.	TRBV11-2	CASSPRGGALEQYF
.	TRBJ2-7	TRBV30	CAWDRGAPQQYF
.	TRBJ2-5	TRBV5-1	CASSFTTIETQYF
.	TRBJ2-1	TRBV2	CASSPGVAYNEQFF
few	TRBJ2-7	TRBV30	CAWSVGGTGVYEQYF
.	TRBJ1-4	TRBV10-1	CASSESPDEKLFF
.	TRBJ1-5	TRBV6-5	CASRGQGQQPQHF
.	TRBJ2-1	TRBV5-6	CASSLTSAEQFF
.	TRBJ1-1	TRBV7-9	CASSLTGAEAFF
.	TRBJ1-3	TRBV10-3	CAISQTVSGNTIYF
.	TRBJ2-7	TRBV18	CASSRNRAYEQYF
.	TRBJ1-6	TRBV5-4	CASSPGQTLDNSPLHF
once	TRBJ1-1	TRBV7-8	CASPVRGTEAFF
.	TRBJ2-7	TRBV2	CASSAQGLNYEQYF
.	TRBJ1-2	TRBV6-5	CASSYSGGGQGGYTF
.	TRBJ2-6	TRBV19	CASRPHRGPGANVLTF
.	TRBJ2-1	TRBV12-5	CASGLGQSRAVNEQFF
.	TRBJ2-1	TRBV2	CASSLSGSRNEQFF
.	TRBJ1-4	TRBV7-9	CASATPGGEKLFF
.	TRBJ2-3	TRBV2	CASREGLAGYTDTQYF
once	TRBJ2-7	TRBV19	CASSVGQGSHEQYF
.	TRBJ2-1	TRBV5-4	CASSLPGFKHEQFF
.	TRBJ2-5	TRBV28	CASSLVGGKTQYF
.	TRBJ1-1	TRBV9	CASSSRTGIEAFF
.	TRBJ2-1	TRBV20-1	CSASRGFEQFF
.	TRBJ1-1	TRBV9	CASSARGRGSNTEAFF
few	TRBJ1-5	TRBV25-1	CASSEPPWGGGNQPQHF
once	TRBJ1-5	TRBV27	CASSLSGDRRYSNQPQHF
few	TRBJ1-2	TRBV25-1	CASSNIKTGIGGYTF
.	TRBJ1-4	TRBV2	CASKKRGPANEKLFF
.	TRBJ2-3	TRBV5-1	CASSLEQGDTQYF
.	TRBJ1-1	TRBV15	CATSNQGATEAFF
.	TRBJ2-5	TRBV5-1	CASSSAGPAGETQYF
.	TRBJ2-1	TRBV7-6	CASSLGLAKYNEQFF
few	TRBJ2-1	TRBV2	CASSAASGFYNEQFF
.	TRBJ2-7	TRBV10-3	CAISATRTSGNEQYF
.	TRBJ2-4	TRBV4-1	CASSRGPGALAKNIQYF
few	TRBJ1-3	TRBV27	CASSLGSLSGNTIYF
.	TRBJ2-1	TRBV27	CASSPNREGNEQFF
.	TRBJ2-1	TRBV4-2	CASSQDHQRALFYEQFF
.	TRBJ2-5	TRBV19	CASSPLSGSQETQYF
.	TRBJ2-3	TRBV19	CASSLAGAQGDTQYF